This TCR beta chain was sequenced during a study of post-analysis software for immune sequencing data. Study summary: In terms of disease course, relapsing-remitting, secondary progressive and progressive-relapsing multiple sclerosis were included. General observations from the study: Samples from a shared batch, those prepared together, strongly co-clustered by F measure. Normalized Chao1 diversity was significantly reduced in patients versus controls. TRBV5-6, TRBV5-1 and TRBV20-1 were among several TRBV segments more frequent in patients than controls.

Ten or more counts support this clonotype. Its target is not known. Unique-molecular-identifier-tagged TCR beta cDNA libraries were used. Roughly 450,000 cDNA molecules were recovered from an input of 1 to 10 million T cells. TCRdb called the PCR reads again in MiXCR, with one record for every CDR3 protein. This sample has a few hundred thousand distinct CDR3 sequences, with less than 40% found just once. This CDR3 is built from 15 residues. CDR1 is SGHTA, CDR2 FQGNSA, per germline. Trimming removed 0 bases at V and 2 bases at J, with 10 bases between. Source material: blood. The clonotype comes from a girl aged 10 to 17 with multiple sclerosis. This chain connects TRBV7-2 to TRBJ2-5; D perhaps matches TRBD2 (6 bases). The CDR3 nucleotides are TGTGCCAGCAGCTTAGCCCCCGGGAGTCAAGAGACCCAGTACTTC. Translated, it gives CASSLAPGSQETQYF.